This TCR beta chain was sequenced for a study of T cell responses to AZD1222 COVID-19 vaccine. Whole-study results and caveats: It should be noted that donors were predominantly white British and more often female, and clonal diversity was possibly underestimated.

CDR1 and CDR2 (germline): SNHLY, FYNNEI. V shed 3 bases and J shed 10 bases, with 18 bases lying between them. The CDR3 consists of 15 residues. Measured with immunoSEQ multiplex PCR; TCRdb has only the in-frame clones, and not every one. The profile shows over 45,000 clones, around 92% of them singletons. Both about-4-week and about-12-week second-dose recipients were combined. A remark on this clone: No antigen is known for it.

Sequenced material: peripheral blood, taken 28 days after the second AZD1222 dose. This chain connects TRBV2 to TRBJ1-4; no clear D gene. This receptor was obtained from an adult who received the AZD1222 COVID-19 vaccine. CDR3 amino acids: CASSEDQSGFTKLFF. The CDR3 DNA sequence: TGTGCCAGCAGTGAGGATCAATCAGGCTTTACAAAACTGTTTTTT.